The subject of this entry is one T cell receptor beta chain. This clone was observed a few times. Its binding antigen is unknown. Within one base of it there is no much larger clone, and no base qualities were kept. For sorting, staining was performed with anti-CD3, anti-CD4, anti-CD8 and a Vbeta20 antibody from the IOTest Beta Mark kit on a FACSAria III, and a purity above 99% was achieved. Peripheral blood was collected in sodium heparin tubes, and mononuclear cells were isolated by Ficoll-Paque PLUS density gradient centrifugation. CD4+ Vbeta20+, CD4+ Vbeta20-, and CD8+ T cell fractions were FACS-sorted before TCRbeta deep sequencing. The source of the sample is a study of somatic mutations in T cells in chronic GVHD (dated by TCRdb to about 2020). Genomic DNA was isolated and then used for TCRbeta deep sequencing. TCRbeta CDR3 sequencing and initial data processing were performed with the immunoSEQ assay as a commercial service. Per the source publication's procedure: IMGT was used to annotate V, D, J genes, while reads were demultiplexed, adapter and primer sequences were stripped out, and similar clones were merged through frequency-ratio clustering. The immuneACCESS repertoire file appears here via TCRdb, limited to in-frame rearrangements. These files lack a portion of the clones; in checked studies, under half of the deficit traces to unresolved V genes, and the cause of the others is not known. The D gene and trimming were derived from the DNA, and the V and J assignments and clone size from that table. The sample yields about 13,000 clones; around four fifths were counted once. 32% of the sample is held by the ten biggest clonotypes.

From cysteine to phenylalanine, the CDR3 is 13 amino acids long. Only CDR3 DNA is held: 39 bases, read in frame from base 1. The junction shows trimming of 6 bases on V and 0 bases on J, plus 8 bases between the germline ends. CDR1 and CDR2 are read off the germline V gene (reference sequence) as LNHDA and SQIVND. The sequenced sample consisted of Vbeta20-negative CD4+ T cells from blood. Explained via the paper, the cell subset or site label denotes: CD4+ T cells sorted as TCR Vbeta20 negative by flow cytometry. The rearranged chain carries TRBV19 and TRBJ1-1; the D segment could be TRBD1, given 5 matching bases. The receptor comes from a male patient aged 45-59 years with chronic graft-versus-host disease. Following a transplant, a fraction of the T cells may be traceable to the graft donor. The DNA sequence is given as TGTGCCAGTAGAATACAGGTGAACACTGAAGCTTTCTTT. Its product reads: CASRIQVNTEAFF. Joined to the reference TRBV19 and TRBJ1-1 proteins, this CDR3 gives the full variable domain: DGGITQSPKYLFRKEGQNVTLSCEQNLNHDAMYWYRQDPGQGLRLIYYSQIVNDFQKGDIAEGYSVSREKKESFPLTVTSAQKNPTAFYLCASRIQVNTEAFFGQGTRLTVV.